This T cell receptor (beta chain) was documented in a study of blood T cell repertoires in COVID-19 (dated by TCRdb to 2020 to 2021). About the full investigation: Collaborator samples came from the United States, Italy and Spain and covered acute and convalescent phases of COVID-19. The sample metadata nearly always contained a de-identified subject ID, COVID-19 status, age in years and sex. The repertoires were released in a freely available public database meant as a resource for research on the immune response to SARS-CoV-2. The samples were drawn from two sources: the first 160 participants of the ongoing ImmuneRACE study, and 1,254 subjects contributed by 6 global collaborators. Where available, HLA class I and class II types were obtained from metadata supplied by the sample provider rather than from assay-based typing. The material from the prospective study consisted of cDNA or gDNA derived from T cells, B-cell-depleted T cells, or PBMCs. The dataset comprised deeply sampled blood TCRbeta repertoires from subjects exposed to, actively infected with, or recovered from COVID-19. On the study overall, not on this receptor specifically: The quantity of clinical and demographic metadata differed by source and by participant and was supplied without curation.

Trimming leaves V shorter by 4 bases and J shorter by 4 bases, with the junction holding 10 bases beyond the gene matches. The CDR3 numbers 15 residues from cysteine through phenylalanine. CDR3 DNA only is kept here, 45 bases in frame from base 1. Sequences GTSNPN (CDR1) and SVGIG (CDR2) are obtained from the germline V gene (reference sequence). Participants in the prospective study were aged roughly 18 to 100 years, lived in 24 United States geographic areas, and enrolled through a virtual design. To assign participants to cohorts, the prospective study relied on clinical history that participants themselves reported in a screening survey and a study questionnaire. Recovered participants in ImmuneRACE Cohort 3 were defined by two consecutive negative NP/OP PCR tests, clearance by a healthcare professional, or resolution of symptoms. In the prospective study, whole blood, serum and a nasopharyngeal or oropharyngeal swab were collected from each participant by mobile phlebotomists. Participants in the prospective study had the option to provide additional blood draws and questionnaires over a 2-month period. Before DNA extraction, prospective study blood samples were shipped either frozen or at room temperature.

As concerns this clone: No cognate antigen has been identified for it. No base-level quality is on record; no much larger clone is a single base apart.

TCRbeta CDR3 regions were amplified from genomic DNA by means of the immunoSEQ Assay, a bias-controlled multiplex PCR. From the authors' description of their analysis: Within the assay, amplification of reference gene primers was used to estimate how many nucleated cells each sample contained. Sequence reads were collapsed and filtered to measure the absolute abundance of every unique TCRbeta CDR3 rearrangement. Productive Simpson clonality was computed per sample as the square root of Simpson's diversity index over productive rearrangements. TCRdb's version of the immuneACCESS table is confined to in-frame rearrangements and falls short of the full clone set. An unresolved V gene accounts for under half of the shortfall where checked; the remainder is of unknown origin. V and J calls and clone size are those listed in that table; D and trimming were worked out from the DNA. Within this sample are a few hundred thousand clones, with roughly 85% of them counted one time only. The top ten clones comprise approximately 5.3% of the sample.

Source material: PBMCs or T cells enriched from blood (not recorded which). The sequence came from a woman younger than 45 who had recovered from COVID-19. Recombination joined TRBV30 with TRBJ2-7; the junction holds 10 bases that match TRBD1. The DNA sequence is as follows: TGTGCCTGGAACCTCCGGGACAGGGGATTATACGAGCAGTACTTC. This codes for CAWNLRDRGLYEQYF.